This TCR beta chain derives from a study of vaccination effects on CD4 cells after COVID-19. Across the whole study: The study sampled a few convalescent patients both early and late after vaccination.

The V gene's germline CDR1 is SGHTA and CDR2 FQGTGA. V lost 5 bases and J lost 7, with 17 bases in between. The CDR3 is 14 residues long. Isolating CD4+ T cells followed more than 9 days of culture. The person's infection with SARS-CoV-2, confirmed by PCR, took place between March and December 2020. Each participant received a vaccine that was either BNT162b2 or mRNA-1273, given as two doses. Sequencing was performed with immunoSEQ multiplex PCR; in TCRdb, only in-frame clones are kept and a portion is missing. The data show 45,000 to 55,000 clones, over 60% seen once. A note on this clone: What it binds is not known.

The source of this sequence is a human donor who had a prior SARS-CoV-2 infection. Sample: CD4+ T cells from PBMCs cultured without peptide, taken after COVID-19 vaccination. The chain has TRBV7-3 and TRBJ1-1; no clear D gene. The DNA for the CDR3 is TGTGCCAGCAGCCCCCAAAGTACGGCTGGTGAAGCTTTCTTT. This gives the protein CASSPQSTAGEAFF.